Sequencing of this T cell receptor beta chain was carried out in a study of T cell responses to AZD1222 COVID-19 vaccine. The study, taken as a whole, reports: Repertoire samples came only from after the peak T cell response. Among the donors, most were white British and more were female, and clonal diversity was possibly underestimated.

Note on this clone: What it binds is unknown.

The method was immunoSEQ multiplex PCR; TCRdb's version includes in-frame clones alone and lacks a portion of them. Of 120,000 or so clones in the sample, 89% were seen once. The V end was cut by 2 bases, the J end by 2 bases, with 13 bases between. Looked up from germline, CDR1 is MNHNS and CDR2 is SASEGT. The CDR3 spans 16 residues. The specimen comprised peripheral blood, sampled on day 0 of AZD1222 vaccination. V and J are TRBV6-1 and TRBJ2-1; D call uncertain. The sequence derives from an adult in good health. The CDR3 region is CASSESRLITYNEQFF. The CDR3 DNA follows: TGTGCCAGCAGTGAATCGCGGCTGATCACCTACAATGAGCAGTTCTTC.